These 18 T cell receptor beta chains were sequenced from one sample in a study of identical twins. TCRdb itself ran the 5' RACE reads through MiXCR, one entry per CDR3 protein. The table has 450,000 or so distinct CDR3 sequences, less than 20% seen once. Sequencing was carried out using naive T cells sorted from blood. These TCRs come from a man over 45 in good health.

This chain uses TRBV28 with TRBJ2-5, with 7 bases matching TRBD1. The germline V gene encodes CDR1 MDHEN and CDR2 SYDVKM. This CDR3 has 16 amino acids. J lost 5 bases, V lost 5 bases, and 14 bases had no gene match. The CDR3 is CASSDRQGGNRETQYF. The CDR3 DNA sequence: TGTGCCAGCAGTGACCGACAGGGTGGGAACCGGGAGACCCAGTACTTC.

The chain joins TRBV3-1 to TRBJ2-7, with 8 bases that match TRBD2. V trimming: 3 bases; J trimming: 2 bases; junction bases outside the gene matches: 6. This CDR3 is built from 15 residues. Germline CDR1 LGHDT, CDR2 YNNKEL (reference sequence). The chain's CDR3 is CASSHRLAKTYEQYF. CDR3 DNA: TGTGCCAGCAGCCACCGACTAGCGAAAACCTACGAGCAGTACTTC.

The rearrangement uses TRBV6-1 and TRBJ2-7; D gene unclear. Germline loops: CDR1 MNHNS, CDR2 SASEGT. Trimming pared 8 bases from V and 0 bases from J, leaving 8 bases between. There are 12 residues in the CDR3. CDR3 nucleotides: TGTGCCAGCGGGCCCCGCTCCTACGAGCAGTACTTC. Translating gives CASGPRSYEQYF.

The V and J genes are TRBV12-3 or TRBV12-4 and TRBJ2-7; 11 positions agree with TRBD1. The CDR3 length is 13 residues. V trimming: 9 bases; J trimming: 7 bases; junction bases outside the gene matches: 8. CDR3 nucleotides: TGTGCCAGTAACCCCGGGGACAGGGGGGAGCAGTACTTC. This sequence encodes CASNPGDRGEQYF.

This clonotype has at least ten counts. The rearrangement links TRBV7-8 to TRBJ2-5; 8 nucleotides match TRBD2. CDR1 is SGHVS and CDR2 is FQNEAQ in the germline V gene. After removal of 2 bases from V and 1 base from J, the junction contained 9 bases not matched to a gene. CDR3 length equals 17 residues. The CDR3 DNA reads as TGTGCCAGCAGCTTAAGTTGGATAGCGGGGATCCAAGAGACCCAGTACTTC. The encoded protein is CASSLSWIAGIQETQYF.

The J gene is TRBJ2-1, the V gene TRBV5-1, with a weak D call TRBD2 (5 bases). The CDR3 length is 11 residues. The germline V gene encodes CDR1 SGHRS and CDR2 YFSETQ. V was cut by 5 bases and J by 9 bases, with 9 bases left in between. CDR3 DNA: TGCGCCAGCAGGCTGACTATTGAGCAGTTCTTC. Encoded protein: CASRLTIEQFF.

This clonotype came up once. The V call is TRBV7-6, the J call TRBJ2-7; a possible D gene is TRBD2 (5 bases). CDR3 size: 17 residues. Trimming left V 0 bases short and J 0 bases short, with 15 bases between. The germline V gene encodes CDR1 SGHVS and CDR2 FNYEAQ. DNA of the CDR3: TGTGCCAGCAGCTTAGCGAAGGGAGCCCACAGCTCCTACGAGCAGTACTTC. This encodes CASSLAKGAHSSYEQYF. The variable domain in full, with the rest retrieved from reference TRBV7-6 and TRBJ2-7, is GAGVSQSPRYKVTKRGQDVALRCDPISGHVSLYWYRQALGQGPEFLTYFNYEAQQDKSGLPNDRFSAERPEGSISTLTIQRTEQRDSAMYRCASSLAKGAHSSYEQYFGPGTRLTVT.

There are many counts of this clonotype. The rearrangement joins TRBV12-3 or TRBV12-4 to TRBJ2-3; the D is unclear. CDR3 length: 18 residues. V was cut by 3 bases and J by 2 bases, with 21 bases left in between. Here the CDR3 reads CASSLILGGGLVTDTQYF. DNA for the CDR3: TGTGCCAGCAGTTTGATCTTGGGCGGCGGATTGGTCACAGATACGCAGTATTTT.

This clonotype showed up just a few times. The V gene is TRBV7-7, the J gene TRBJ2-5; 8 bases are shared with TRBD1. The J segment lost 3 bases and the V segment lost 0 bases, leaving 6 bases of the junction unmatched. The CDR3 runs 16 residues. CDR1 is SSHAT, CDR2 FNYEAQ, per germline (reference sequence). In nucleotides, the CDR3 is TGTGCCAGCAGCTTAGCCGGGGCAGGGGGCGAAGAGACCCAGTACTTC. Translating gives CASSLAGAGGEETQYF.

This clonotype was seen repeatedly, ten times or more. The rearrangement joins TRBV12-3 or TRBV12-4 to TRBJ1-5, with 7 nucleotides matching TRBD1. V shed 6 bases and J 2 bases; nucleotides not matched to a gene: 4. The CDR3 contains 14 residues. Here the CDR3 DNA reads TGTGCCAGCAGGCGCACAGGGGGCAATCAGCCCCAGCATTTT. Amino acid sequence: CASRRTGGNQPQHF.

The table lists this clonotype with many counts. The genes are TRBV4-3 and TRBJ1-1; D not resolved. The CDR3 extends over 14 amino acids. Per germline, CDR1 LGHNA and CDR2 YSLEER. The V gene lost 5 bases and the J gene lost 1 base, with 11 bases spanning the gap. The CDR3 here is CASSSGLWNTEAFF. The DNA for the CDR3 is TGCGCCAGCAGCTCTGGATTATGGAACACTGAAGCTTTCTTT.

A single count supports this clonotype. This rearrangement joins TRBV3-1 to TRBJ2-7; 14 bases align to TRBD2. After removal of 5 bases from V and 4 bases from J, the junction contained 4 bases not matched to a gene. The CDR3 loop spans 15 amino acids. Per germline, CDR1 LGHDT and CDR2 YNNKEL (reference sequence). Written as DNA, the CDR3 is TGTGCCAGCAGCGAGGGACTAGCGGGAGTTTACGAGCAGTACTTC. It is translated as CASSEGLAGVYEQYF.

The gene calls are TRBV4-2 and TRBJ1-2; no reliable D call. The CDR3 loop spans 15 amino acids. Germline CDR1 and CDR2: LGHNA and YNFKEQ. Trimming stripped 1 base from V and 4 bases from J, with 13 bases between. This CDR3 is CASSQAGDGRYGYTF. The DNA for the CDR3 is TGTGCCAGCAGCCAAGCGGGTGACGGACGCTATGGCTACACCTTC.

This clonotype was observed many times. The rearrangement uses TRBV5-1 and TRBJ2-3; unclear D gene. The CDR3 consists of 14 residues. Germline lookup yields CDR1 SGHRS and CDR2 YFSETQ. Deletions cut 0 bases from V and 2 bases from J, with 7 bases between. The CDR3 is CASSLEGNTDTQYF. The CDR3 region has the DNA TGCGCCAGCAGCTTGGAGGGTAACACAGATACGCAGTATTTT. Drawing the rest from reference TRBV5-1 and TRBJ2-3, the complete variable domain is KAGVTQTPRYLIKTRGQQVTLSCSPISGHRSVSWYQQTPGQGLQFLFEYFSETQRNKGNFPGRFSGRQFSNSRSEMNVSTLELGDSALYLCASSLEGNTDTQYFGPGTRLTVL.

The chain recombines TRBV4-2 with TRBJ1-6; tentative D call: TRBD1 (6 bases). Between the trimmed V and J ends, which lost 1 base and 7 bases, there was a span of 14 bases. CDR1 LGHNA and CDR2 YNFKEQ come from the germline V gene. This CDR3 region has 16 residues. CDR3: CASSQVWTVFNSPLHF. CDR3 sequence (DNA): TGTGCCAGCAGCCAAGTTTGGACAGTTTTCAATTCACCCCTCCACTTT.

This clonotype has more than one count but fewer than ten. This chain uses TRBV11-2 with TRBJ2-5, with 10 positions matching TRBD2. Germline CDR1 reads SGHAT; CDR2 reads FQNNGV. This CDR3 is 16 amino acids long. Trimming removed 1 base from V and 13 bases from J; junction bases left unmatched: 15. Here the CDR3 reads CASSLGLAGGPGNRYF. CDR3 bases: TGTGCCAGCAGCTTAGGATTAGCGGGGGGACCCGGGAATCGGTACTTC.

In this sample, this clonotype turned up a few times. The chain joins TRBV29-1 to TRBJ1-1, with D perhaps TRBD1 (6 bases). CDR3 length: 14 residues. Germline V gene lookup returns CDR1 SQVTM and CDR2 ANQGSEA. V was pared by 4 bases and J by 2 bases, with 14 bases between. For the CDR3, the DNA is TGCAGCGTTGCATCCAGGGGCCCAAACACTGAAGCTTTCTTT. It yields the protein CSVASRGPNTEAFF.

The chain carries TRBV25-1 and TRBJ1-2; D may be TRBD1 (6 bases). The CDR3 is 12 residues long. Between the trimmed V and J ends, which lost 6 bases and 2 bases, there was a span of 7 bases. Germline values: CDR1 MGHDK, CDR2 SYGVNS. The DNA for the CDR3 is TGTGCCAGCAGGGACAGAAACTATGGCTACACCTTC. The encoded protein is CASRDRNYGYTF.